This paragraph covers one TCR beta chain sequence. Its target is not known. This sample was included in a study of type 1 regulatory T cells. The wider study: This in vitro CD4 product, T-allo10, is enriched for Tr1 cells and alloantigen-specific.

Graft donor-derived T-allo10 cells were described as host-alloantigen-specific, anergic, and alloantigen-specifically suppressive. Germline loops: CDR1 SGHVS, CDR2 FQNEAQ. V gave up 6 bases and J gave up 7 bases, with 17 bases separating them. The CDR3 has 14 residues. TCRdb re-called the reads through MiXCR, storing one row per CDR3 protein. Found here are fewer than 70,000 distinct CDR3 sequences, roughly three fifths of them singletons; the top ten hold about 8%. V usage is TRBV7-8 and J usage is TRBJ2-3, with D tentatively TRBD1 or TRBD2 (6 bases each). Material for sequencing was cultured T cells, either the whole culture or a sorted T cell fraction (not recorded which). Subset here: Tr1-enriched cell product generated in vitro against host alloantigens. This TCR was sampled from a human donor in good health. The CDR3 is CASSPGEVFNTQYF. The CDR3 nucleotides read TGTGCCAGCAGTCCAGGGGAGGTTTTTAATACGCAGTATTTT.